The TCR beta chain under discussion was sequenced for a study of CD8 T cells in Susac syndrome. Trimming removed 0 bases from V and 0 bases from J, with 10 bases in between. The germline CDR1 and CDR2 sequences are SGHRS and YFSETQ. The CDR3 covers 16 residues. An input of roughly 0.45 to 1 ug of RNA was subjected to reverse transcription using random hexamers. TCRdb recomputed calls from the immunoSEQ multiplex PCR reads with MiXCR, one row per CDR3 protein. The sample has approximately 160,000 distinct CDR3 sequences; approximately 94% are singletons. The chain uses TRBV5-1 and TRBJ2-4; D is ambiguous. The clonotype comes from a human donor with multiple sclerosis. Sequenced input: CD4+ T cells from PBMCs. The CDR3 coding sequence is TGCGCCAGCAGCTTGGCGGCTTACACAGCCAAAAACATTCAGTACTTC. This encodes CASSLAAYTAKNIQYF.